The clone carrying this T cell receptor (beta chain) was found a few times. The V gene's germline CDR1 is MNHNS and CDR2 SASEGT. The germline V and J ends were trimmed by 6 bases and 0 bases, with 15 bases remaining between them. This CDR3 has 16 residues. The data were taken from a study of T cells in Graves' hyperthyroidism and ophthalmopathy. When ophthalmopathy did not progress within 18 months, Graves' hyperthyroidism was considered stable. Together with thyroid ultrasound, orbital computed tomography, serum thyroxine and TRAb, clinical symptoms were used for diagnoses. Regions amplified from RNA transcripts were the TCR beta CDR3 regions. First-round RT-PCR targeting the TCR CDR3 was performed with the HTBI primer set. One entry per CDR3 protein results from TCRdb running MiXCR on the multiplex PCR reads. The data contain approximately 710,000 distinct CDR3 sequences, approximately 15% of them singletons.

The chain couples TRBV6-1 to TRBJ1-3; D is uncertain. This clonotype was obtained from a man in his fifties or sixties with Graves' hyperthyroidism. Sequencing was done on a sample of blood. CDR3 region: CASSPEFADSGNTIYF. The CDR3 coding sequence is TGTGCCAGCAGCCCCGAATTCGCAGACTCTGGAAACACCATATATTTT.